Presented here are 32 T cell receptor beta chains from one specimen sequenced in a study of beta chain features in type 1 diabetes. All of the isolated RNA was reverse transcribed, so expressed TCRB transcripts were sequenced. Generated by immunoSEQ multiplex PCR, the TCRdb table keeps only in-frame clones and is missing some. The data contain hundreds of thousands of clones, around 15% of them seen just once; the ten biggest clones take up 0.09% to 0.095%. The sample taken for sequencing was naive CD4+ T cells from blood. The source is a man aged 18-30 years in good health.

As for this clone: The identical CDR3 is also encoded by other nucleotide sequences in the sample. CDR3: CASSPQDRAGNTIYF. CDR3 in DNA: TGTGCCAGCAGCCCTCAGGACAGGGCTGGAAACACCATATATTTT. This rearrangement joins TRBV7-6 to TRBJ1-3; 8 nucleotides match TRBD1. The germline CDR1 and CDR2 sequences are SGHVS and FNYEAQ. The CDR3 is 15 amino acids. V was clipped by 5 bases and J by 2 bases; unmatched bases: 5.

This clone was seen a handful of times. This chain links TRBV5-1 with TRBJ1-1; TRBD1 might be the D (5 bases). V lost 7 bases and J 1 base, leaving 11 bases between the germline ends. The CDR3 is made up of 13 amino acids. Germline CDR1 reads SGHRS; CDR2 reads YFSETQ. The CDR3 reads CASSGTENTEAFF. The CDR3 DNA sequence: TGCGCCAGCTCGGGGACGGAGAACACTGAAGCTTTCTTT.

This clone was counted between two and nine times. The same CDR3 also results from other DNA sequences found in this sample. The CDR3 DNA reads TGCGCCAGCAGCTTGCGGGGATACGAGCAGTACTTC. Encoded protein: CASSLRGYEQYF. The genes are TRBV5-1 and TRBJ2-7; a possible D gene is TRBD2 (5 bases). Germline V gene data show CDR1 as SGHRS and CDR2 as YFSETQ. CDR3 size: 12 residues. The V end lost 1 base, the J end lost 4 bases, and 6 bases lay between the germline ends.

This clone was recorded a few times. The CDR3, as DNA: TGTGCCAGCAGCTTAGCGGGACAGAAGGCGGACACCATATATTTT. Its translation: CASSLAGQKADTIYF. The chain uses TRBV7-2 and TRBJ1-3; 7 positions agree with TRBD1. In germline, CDR1 is SGHTA, CDR2 FQGNSA. V lost 0 bases to trimming and J lost 8 bases; unmatched junction nucleotides: 7. This CDR3 has 15 residues.

This clone has only a few counts. V is TRBV4-2 and J is TRBJ2-1, with D maybe TRBD1 (5 bases). This CDR3 has 15 residues. Germline V gene data show CDR1 as LGHNA and CDR2 as YNFKEQ. The V and J ends lost 2 bases and 6 bases respectively, with 14 bases between them. For the CDR3, the DNA is TGTGCCAGCAGCCAAAGCCCGACAGCTTTCAATGAGCAGTTCTTC. This translates into CASSQSPTAFNEQFF.

V usage is TRBV7-2 and J usage is TRBJ2-1, with TRBD2 matching over 10 bases. The trim removed 10 bases at V and 7 bases at J, leaving 16 bases unmatched. Germline CDR1 SGHTA, CDR2 FQGNSA. This CDR3 spans 16 amino acids. CDR3 residues: CANSRSSGGRGNEQFF. The CDR3 DNA reads TGTGCCAACTCAAGGTCTAGCGGGGGCCGTGGGAATGAGCAGTTCTTC. Based on the CDR3 plus reference TRBV7-2 and TRBJ2-1, the full variable domain is GAGVSQSPSNKVTEKGKDVELRCDPISGHTALYWYRQSLGQGLEFLIYFQGNSAPDKSGLPSDRFSAERTGGSVSTLTIQRTQQEDSAVYLCANSRSSGGRGNEQFFGPGTRLTVL.

This clone was recorded a few times. V gene TRBV13 combines with J gene TRBJ1-2; D is possibly TRBD1 (6 bases). CDR3 size: 16 residues. Germline V lookup: CDR1 PRHDT, CDR2 FYEKMQ (reference sequence). The V end lost 0 bases, the J end lost 0 bases, and 11 bases lay between the germline ends. In DNA, the CDR3 is TGTGCCAGCAGCTTAGGCCTGGGGGGCGCTAACTATGGCTACACCTTC. Translating it yields CASSLGLGGANYGYTF. The whole variable domain, remainder taken from reference TRBV13 and TRBJ1-2, is AAGVIQSPRHLIKEKRETATLKCYPIPRHDTVYWYQQGPGQDPQFLISFYEKMQSDKGSIPDRFSAQQFSDYHSELNMSSLELGDSALYFCASSLGLGGANYGYTFGSGTRLTVV.

The V call is TRBV7-8, the J call TRBJ1-5; D remains ambiguous. V lost 1 base to trimming and J lost 5 bases, with 6 bases between them. Germline CDR1 and CDR2: SGHVS and FQNEAQ. CDR3 size: 13 residues. In DNA, the CDR3 is TGTGCCAGCAGCTTAGGGGATGATCAGCCCCAGCATTTT. It specifies CASSLGDDQPQHF.

Concerning this clone itself: At the DNA level, this CDR3 is encoded by other sequences in the same sample as well. The CDR3 DNA reads TGCGCCAGCAGCTTGGATCCAGACTATGGCTACACCTTC. The encoded protein is CASSLDPDYGYTF. The genes are TRBV5-1 and TRBJ1-2; no reliable D call. CDR1 is SGHRS and CDR2 is YFSETQ in the germline V gene. This CDR3 has 13 amino acids. The ends were cut back, 0 bases at V and 3 bases at J, with 6 bases in the middle.

The genes are TRBV7-3 and TRBJ2-1; 8 bases fit TRBD2. V gave up 5 bases and J gave up 1 base; unmatched junction bases: 4. CDR1 is SGHTA and CDR2 is FQGTGA in the germline V gene. CDR3 length: 15 residues. In nucleotides, the CDR3 is TGTGCCAGCAGCGCTTCTAGCGGGTCCTACAATGAGCAGTTCTTC. This encodes CASSASSGSYNEQFF.

This clone has more than one count but fewer than ten. The V call is TRBV18, the J call TRBJ2-4, with D tentatively TRBD1 or TRBD2 (6 bases each). CDR3 size: 16 residues. The ends were cut back, 3 bases at V and 1 base at J, with 13 bases in the middle. CDR1 is KGHSH and CDR2 is LQKENI in the germline V gene. Here the CDR3 DNA reads TGTGCCAGCTCACCTTTTGAGGGGGGCGCCAAAAACATTCAGTACTTC. Residues: CASSPFEGGAKNIQYF.

This clone was recorded a few times. The chain is built from TRBV9 and TRBJ1-1; TRBD1 is a possible D gene (5 bases). Deletions cut 0 bases from V and 0 bases from J, with 27 bases between. The CDR3 has 21 residues. CDR1 SGDLS and CDR2 YYNGEE come from the germline V gene. CDR3 coding DNA: TGTGCCAGCAGCGTAGAAGGAAGCGGGCCCCCGATTGGGACCATGAACACTGAAGCTTTCTTT. This gives the protein CASSVEGSGPPIGTMNTEAFF.

This chain connects TRBV5-4 to TRBJ2-3; no clear D. The CDR3 consists of 16 residues. V dropped 4 bases and J dropped 1 base, with 16 bases sitting between them. Germline V lookup: CDR1 SGHNT, CDR2 YYREEE (reference sequence). The CDR3 nucleotides are TGTGCCAGCAGCCCACCGACCCCAAGGGGCACAGATACGCAGTATTTT. It specifies CASSPPTPRGTDTQYF.

This clone was counted a few times. The J gene is TRBJ2-2, the V gene TRBV15; 11 nucleotides agree with TRBD1. The length of the CDR3 is 14 residues. Losses at the gene ends were 8 bases for V and 6 bases for J; bases not matched to a gene: 5. Germline V lookup: CDR1 LNHNV, CDR2 YYDKDF (reference sequence). As DNA, the CDR3 is TGTGCCACCGGTGCGGACAGGGGGCCCGGGGAGCTGTTTTTT. Translation: CATGADRGPGELFF. The full variable domain, completed using reference TRBV15 and TRBJ2-2, is DAMVIQNPRYQVTQFGKPVTLSCSQTLNHNVMYWYQQKSSQAPKLLFHYYDKDFNNEADTPDNFQSRRPNTSFCFLDIRSPGLGDTAMYLCATGADRGPGELFFGEGSRLTVL.

This clone was seen a handful of times. This specimen includes other DNA sequences encoding the same CDR3. The genes are TRBV7-9 and TRBJ1-6; D gene uncertain. CDR3 length equals 15 residues. Per germline, CDR1 SEHNR and CDR2 FQNEAQ (reference sequence). The V end was cut by 5 bases, the J end by 8 bases, with 16 bases between. CDR3: CASSPLRDRDSPLHF. DNA for the CDR3: TGTGCCAGCAGCCCTCTTCGGGATCGGGATTCACCCCTCCACTTT.

This clone was detected a few times. This specimen includes other DNA sequences encoding the same CDR3. The chain uses TRBV9 and TRBJ2-7; D not resolved. V was clipped by 0 bases and J by 3 bases, with 7 bases between them. Per the germline V gene, CDR1 is SGDLS and CDR2 is YYNGEE. The CDR3 covers 13 residues. The CDR3 DNA is TGTGCCAGCAGCGTAGAGGGAAACTACGAGCAGTACTTC. Its protein product is CASSVEGNYEQYF.

This clone was seen more than once but under ten times. The V gene is TRBV7-3, the J gene TRBJ2-3; D remains ambiguous. This CDR3 has 12 residues. Germline CDR1 reads SGHTA; CDR2 reads FQGTGA. The V gene lost 3 bases and the J gene lost 5 bases, with 6 bases spanning the gap. CDR3 nucleotides: TGTGCCAGCAGCTTCTGGGGAGATACGCAGTATTTT. Its protein is CASSFWGDTQYF.

V and J are TRBV2 and TRBJ1-5, with D perhaps matching TRBD1 (6 bases). Germline CDR1 and CDR2: SNHLY and FYNNEI. Trimming shortened V by 5 bases and J by 4 bases, and 12 bases separated the two germline ends. The CDR3 runs to 14 residues. CDR3 sequence (DNA): TGTGCCAGCAGTACAGGGCTGAGGAATCAGCCCCAGCATTTT. Translation: CASSTGLRNQPQHF.

This chain uses TRBV19 with TRBJ2-1; 11 bases align to TRBD2. The CDR3 totals 14 residues. Looked up from germline, CDR1 is LNHDA and CDR2 is SQIVND (reference sequence). The V and J ends lost 7 bases and 8 bases, in that order; junction bases with no gene match: 7. The CDR3 region has the DNA TGTGCCAGTACCCCGACTAGCGGGACCTATGAGCAGTTCTTC. Amino acids: CASTPTSGTYEQFF.

This clone occurred a few times. In nucleotides, the CDR3 is TGTGCCAGCAGCGGCCGGGCGCCGGGATCGGATGGCTACACCTTC. Amino acid sequence: CASSGRAPGSDGYTF. This chain joins TRBV9 and TRBJ1-2; D is unclear. The ends were cut back, 3 bases at V and 6 bases at J, with 18 bases in the middle. Looked up from germline, CDR1 is SGDLS and CDR2 is YYNGEE. This CDR3 spans 15 amino acids. The entire variable domain, with the rest obtained from reference TRBV9 and TRBJ1-2, is as follows: DSGVTQTPKHLITATGQRVTLRCSPRSGDLSVYWYQQSLDQGLQFLIQYYNGEERAKGNILERFSAQQFPDLHSELNLSSLELGDSALYFCASSGRAPGSDGYTFGSGTRLTVV.

For this clone: The sample carries other DNA sequences with the same CDR3. The V gene is TRBV18, the J gene TRBJ1-1; D is uncertain. CDR1 is KGHSH, CDR2 LQKENI, per germline. This CDR3 spans 13 amino acids. V was shortened by 3 bases and J by 4 bases, with 9 bases between the two germline ends. CDR3 sequence: CASSPDRGTEAFF. CDR3 DNA: TGTGCCAGCTCACCGGACCGGGGCACTGAAGCTTTCTTT.

This clone was seen a handful of times. The chain recombines TRBV11-3 with TRBJ2-2, with TRBD1 matching over 8 bases. The CDR3 is 15 residues long. V shed 1 base and J 8 bases; nucleotides not matched to a gene: 6. CDR1 and CDR2 from the germline V gene are SGHNT and YENEEA. CDR3: CASSLGGQGAGELFF. The CDR3 nucleotides read TGTGCCAGCAGCTTAGGCGGACAGGGAGCGGGGGAGCTGTTTTTT.

The sample holds a few counts of this clone. This chain connects TRBV7-2 to TRBJ1-1; TRBD1 agrees at 8 bases. Trimming at V came to 5 bases and at J to 6 bases, leaving 11 bases not matched to a gene. The CDR3 runs to 15 residues. CDR1 and CDR2 (germline): SGHTA, FQGNSA. CDR3 DNA: TGTGCCAGCAGCCCCTGGACAGGGAATGGTCCTGAAGCTTTCTTT. Translation gives CASSPWTGNGPEAFF.

This clone was recorded once. The CDR3 DNA follows: TGTGCCAGTACCCATCACGACGGCTACGAGCAGTACTTC. It yields the protein CASTHHDGYEQYF. The genes are TRBV19 and TRBJ2-7; no firm D call. V was trimmed by 7 bases and J by 3 bases, leaving 13 bases between them. In germline, CDR1 is LNHDA, CDR2 SQIVND (reference sequence). The CDR3 runs to 13 residues. The full variable domain, with the rest looked up from reference TRBV19 and TRBJ2-7, is DGGITQSPKYLFRKEGQNVTLSCEQNLNHDAMYWYRQDPGQGLRLIYYSQIVNDFQKGDIAEGYSVSREKKESFPLTVTSAQKNPTAFYLCASTHHDGYEQYFGPGTRLTVT.

Only a few counts were recorded for this clone. The V gene is TRBV19, the J gene TRBJ2-7; 8 nucleotides agree with TRBD2. Germline assignment: CDR1 LNHDA and CDR2 SQIVND (reference sequence). V was clipped by 7 bases and J by 6 bases; unmatched bases: 11. This CDR3 has 14 residues. CDR3 in DNA: TGTGCCAGTACAGGACAAGGGAGCGGGGGCGAGCAGTACTTC. Its translation is CASTGQGSGGEQYF.

This clone turned up a few times. The V gene is TRBV14, the J gene TRBJ1-5, with TRBD1 identical over 7 bases. Germline V gives CDR1 SGHDN, CDR2 FVKESK. This CDR3 is built from 15 residues. Losses at the gene ends were 3 bases for V and 6 bases for J; bases not matched to a gene: 8. The CDR3 here is CASSHSTGVPQPQHF. The CDR3 bases are TGTGCCAGCAGCCACTCCACAGGGGTTCCTCAGCCCCAGCATTTT.

The chain couples TRBV2 to TRBJ2-1; TRBD2 might be the D (5 bases). The ends were cut back, 0 bases at V and 5 bases at J, with 8 bases in the middle. CDR3 length: 14 residues. CDR1 is SNHLY, CDR2 FYNNEI, per germline. The chain's CDR3 is CASSEARGNNEQFF. CDR3 nucleotide sequence: TGTGCCAGCAGTGAAGCCCGGGGAAACAATGAGCAGTTCTTC.

Only a few counts were recorded for this clone. The V gene is TRBV5-4, the J gene TRBJ1-5; TRBD1 matches 7 bases. The V gene's germline CDR1 is SGHNT and CDR2 YYREEE (reference sequence). V shed 4 bases, J shed 2 bases, and the junction held 3 bases outside the gene matches. This CDR3 spans 14 amino acids. CDR3 DNA: TGTGCCAGCAGCGTAACAGGGGGCAATCAGCCCCAGCATTTT. Its translation is CASSVTGGNQPQHF. The full variable domain, with the rest looked up from reference TRBV5-4 and TRBJ1-5, is ETGVTQSPTHLIKTRGQQVTLRCSSQSGHNTVSWYQQALGQGPQFIFQYYREEENGRGNFPPRFSGLQFPNYSSELNVNALELDDSALYLCASSVTGGNQPQHFGDGTRLSIL.

The chain couples TRBV7-2 to TRBJ2-3, with 8 bases lining up with TRBD2. This CDR3 comprises 18 residues. J lost 2 bases, V lost 4 bases, and 14 bases had no gene match. The germline gives CDR1 SGHTA, CDR2 FQGNSA. In DNA, the CDR3 is TGTGCCAGCAGCTCTACCCGGGGGGGCTCTCCGGCCACAGATACGCAGTATTTT. Translation: CASSSTRGGSPATDTQYF.

The table lists this clone with a few counts. V gene TRBV7-3 combines with J gene TRBJ1-3, with 8 bases aligning to TRBD1. V lost 8 bases and J lost 2; bases outside the gene matches: 8. Germline V lookup: CDR1 SGHTA, CDR2 FQGTGA. The CDR3 loop spans 15 amino acids. The CDR3 reads CASARTGSTGNTIYF. The DNA for the CDR3 is TGTGCCAGCGCACGGACAGGGTCTACTGGAAACACCATATATTTT. The full variable domain, in which reference TRBV7-3 and TRBJ1-3 provide the parts outside the CDR3, is GAGVSQTPSNKVTEKGKYVELRCDPISGHTALYWYRQSLGQGPEFLIYFQGTGAADDSGLPNDRFFAVRPEGSVSTLKIQRTERGDSAVYLCASARTGSTGNTIYFGEGSWLTVV.

This chain uses TRBV7-3 with TRBJ2-7; D is perhaps TRBD2 (6 bases). The CDR3 contains 18 residues. The germline gives CDR1 SGHTA, CDR2 FQGTGA. The ends were cut back, 5 bases at V and 1 base at J, with 24 bases in the middle. Here the CDR3 DNA reads TGTGCCAGCAGCCCCCGGGCCCGGAGCGGGCCCCAGTCCTACGAGCAGTACTTC. It encodes CASSPRARSGPQSYEQYF. Full variable domain (rest looked up from reference TRBV7-3 and TRBJ2-7): GAGVSQTPSNKVTEKGKYVELRCDPISGHTALYWYRQSLGQGPEFLIYFQGTGAADDSGLPNDRFFAVRPEGSVSTLKIQRTERGDSAVYLCASSPRARSGPQSYEQYFGPGTRLTVT.

The chain has TRBV11-3 and TRBJ2-3; a weak D match, TRBD1 (7 bases). The CDR3 covers 13 residues. Trimming shortened V by 1 base and J by 7 bases, and 9 bases separated the two germline ends. Germline V gene data show CDR1 as SGHNT and CDR2 as YENEEA. This CDR3 is CASSLAGGNTQYF. The CDR3 coding sequence is TGTGCCAGCAGCTTAGCAGGGGGGAATACGCAGTATTTT.